This paragraph covers one T cell receptor (beta chain) sequence. This sample is drawn from a study of cytomegalovirus exposure and HLA in healthy donors. The PCR made use of 60 Vbeta and 13 Jbeta primers. Here immunoSEQ multiplex PCR was the method, and the copy in TCRdb shows in-frame clones only, minus some. The sample comprises 50,000 to 75,000 clones, around 83% of which are singletons, and about 1.6% rests with the top ten. The V gene's germline CDR1 is KGHSH and CDR2 LQKENI. Trimming removed 4 bases from V and 7 bases from J, with 13 bases in between. This CDR3 has 13 residues. The sequence derives from a human donor in good health. The sample was PBMCs. V and J are TRBV18 and TRBJ1-2; D call uncertain. DNA for the CDR3: TGTGCCAGCTCACTCCAGAGGGAGCGTGGCTACACCTTC. This translates into CASSLQRERGYTF.